Listed below are T cell receptor beta chains from one sample, sequenced in a study of cytomegalovirus exposure and HLA in healthy donors. Data came from immunoSEQ multiplex PCR; TCRdb stores just in-frame clones and leaves some out. The sample includes 90,000 to 100,000 clones, under 85% of them seen just once. Sequencing input: PBMCs. The receptors originated from a man aged 35-49 years in good health and CMV-seronegative. Each CDR3 is given with its conserved first and last residue.

v_call,j_call,cdr3_aa
TRBV7-9,TRBJ1-4,CASSLAFSNEKLFF
TRBV19,TRBJ2-1,CASSTLAEYNEQFF
TRBV4-3,TRBJ2-5,CASSQDALAAVTQYF
TRBV5-1,TRBJ2-3,CASSSSKLAGGRTDTQYF
TRBV7-2,TRBJ2-2,CASSFRNGGGGELFF
TRBV27,TRBJ2-1,CASSPPSFEQFF
TRBV6-1,TRBJ1-3,CASSESSPGNTIYF
TRBV5-1,TRBJ1-2,CASSQGDANYGYTF
TRBV9,TRBJ2-7,CASSVFVSPSGGGDYEQYF
TRBV7-2,TRBJ1-2,CASSYRQGGLNGYTF
TRBV11-3,TRBJ2-7,CASSPRRGPYEQYF
TRBV7-8,TRBJ2-6,CASSGPRAGANVLTF
TRBV6-1,TRBJ2-1,CASSEGPGSYNEQFF
TRBV10-3,TRBJ2-3,CAISEFAGGTDTQYF
TRBV19,TRBJ1-1,CATKAGTGNMNTEAFF
TRBV20-1,TRBJ2-1,CSTFLREQFF
TRBV5-1,TRBJ2-6,CASSSGAGANVLTF
TRBV7-2,TRBJ1-6,CASSWTGGSNNSPLHF
TRBV18,TRBJ2-5,CASSPHKPRDGTGAQYF
TRBV19,TRBJ2-5,CASSIGKQGRGEQYF
TRBV14,TRBJ2-5,CASSFRQGLETQYF
TRBV4-1,TRBJ2-1,CASSQIWTSAGNEQFF
TRBV6-5,TRBJ2-3,CASSYLASTDTQYF
TRBV7-9,TRBJ1-5,CSRKGDVRHQPQHF
TRBV27,-,CASSLFWTSGNYEQYF
TRBV27,TRBJ2-1,CASSSDSYNEQFF
TRBV10-1,TRBJ2-1,CASSGGVYNEQFF